This is a list of T cell receptor beta chains from one sample in a study of beta chain features in type 1 diabetes. Clones were sequenced by immunoSEQ multiplex PCR, and TCRdb holds only the in-frame ones, with some missing. The sample has 150,000 to 200,000 clones, less than 10% seen once. The specimen was central memory CD4+ T cells from blood. The source of these receptors is a young man with type 1 diabetes. CDR3s include the opening cysteine and the closing phenylalanine or tryptophan. The D gene is left open where the match is weak. A clone size is listed for some rows: how often the clone was seen (once, few, many), or a class if it is expanded.

abundance	v_gene	j_gene	d_gene	CDR3aa	CDR3nt
-	TRBV18	TRBJ2-2	-	CASSPVSGVRNTGELFF	TGTGCCAGCTCACCTGTATCAGGGGTCAGGAACACCGGGGAGCTGTTTTTT
-	TRBV4-3	TRBJ2-3	TRBD2	CASSQSGGTDTQYF	TGCGCCAGCAGCCAGTCGGGGGGGACAGATACGCAGTATTTT
few	TRBV5-6	TRBJ1-2	-	CASSSQGNYGYTF	TGTGCCAGCAGTTCCCAGGGGAACTATGGCTACACCTTC
few	TRBV29-1	TRBJ2-1	-	CSVEEPGLRHNEQFF	TGCAGCGTTGAGGAGCCGGGACTTAGGCACAATGAGCAGTTCTTC
-	TRBV5-1	TRBJ2-5	TRBD1	CASSLAATGEETQYF	TGCGCCAGCAGCTTGGCCGCGACAGGGGAAGAGACCCAGTACTTC
once	TRBV7-2	TRBJ2-7	-	CASSWTASYEQYF	TGTGCCAGCAGCTGGACAGCCAGCTACGAGCAGTACTTC
-	TRBV28	TRBJ2-1	TRBD1	CASSSGTGGGFF	TGTGCCAGCAGTTCCGGGACAGGCGGAGGGTTCTTC
-	TRBV18	TRBJ2-7	-	CASSPESLIEQYF	TGTGCCAGCTCACCCGAAAGTCTAATCGAGCAGTACTTC
-	TRBV27	TRBJ2-7	-	CASSFTRGVGEQYF	TGTGCCAGCAGTTTCACCAGGGGGGTAGGCGAGCAGTACTTC
-	TRBV2	TRBJ1-2	TRBD1	CASSDPTGAGGYTF	TGTGCCAGCAGCGACCCGACAGGGGCGGGTGGCTACACCTTC
once	TRBV7-2	TRBJ1-3	TRBD1	CASSFDRASSGNTIYF	TGTGCCAGCAGCTTTGACAGGGCAAGCTCTGGAAACACCATATATTTT
-	TRBV28	TRBJ2-7	TRBD1	CASSLSRQGSYEQYF	TGTGCCAGCAGTCTGTCACGACAGGGCTCCTACGAGCAGTACTTC
-	TRBV5-1	TRBJ2-3	TRBD2	CASSLGLAGKSQDTQYF	TGCGCCAGCAGCTTGGGACTAGCGGGGAAATCCCAAGATACGCAGTATTTT
few	TRBV16	TRBJ1-2	TRBD1	CASSLRGQGTVGYTF	TGTGCCAGCAGCCTAAGGGGACAGGGAACGGTCGGCTACACCTTC
few	TRBV29-1	TRBJ2-1	TRBD2	CSVEASGSYEQFF	TGCAGCGTTGAGGCTAGCGGGAGCTATGAGCAGTTCTTC
few	TRBV7-9	TRBJ1-6	-	CASKRDIVNSPLHF	TGTGCCAGCAAACGGGACATCGTTAATTCACCCCTCCACTTT
few	TRBV30	TRBJ2-1	TRBD1	CAWRGTGGAEQFF	TGTGCCTGGAGGGGGACAGGGGGGGCTGAGCAGTTCTTC
few	TRBV18	TRBJ1-3	-	CASSPGLGENTIYF	TGTGCCAGCTCTCCAGGTCTAGGTGAAAACACCATATATTTT
few	TRBV10-3	TRBJ2-2	TRBD1	CAISAGQGGTGELFF	TGTGCCATCAGTGCGGGACAGGGAGGCACCGGGGAGCTGTTTTTT
few	TRBV28	TRBJ1-2	TRBD1	CASSLRTGIGYTF	TGTGCCAGCAGTTTACGGACAGGGATTGGCTACACCTTC
-	TRBV28	TRBJ1-1	-	CASSLGMRAEAFF	TGTGCCAGCAGTTTAGGGATGAGGGCTGAAGCTTTCTTT
-	TRBV7-9	TRBJ1-2	-	CASSSDTNYGYTF	TGTGCCAGCAGCTCAGACACGAACTATGGCTACACCTTC
-	TRBV2	TRBJ1-2	-	CASSENSGYTF	TGTGCCAGCAGTGAAAACAGTGGCTACACCTTC
-	TRBV7-8	TRBJ1-6	-	CASSLVSPSPLHF	TGTGCCAGCAGCTTAGTGAGCCCCTCACCCCTCCACTTT
once	TRBV11-2	TRBJ2-3	-	CASSFRQSRSGDTQYF	TGTGCCAGCAGCTTCCGACAGTCCCGTTCGGGAGATACGCAGTATTTT
-	TRBV28	TRBJ2-7	-	CASSSPRRGARGEQYF	TGTGCCAGCAGTTCCCCCCGCCGGGGGGCGCGGGGAGAGCAGTACTTC